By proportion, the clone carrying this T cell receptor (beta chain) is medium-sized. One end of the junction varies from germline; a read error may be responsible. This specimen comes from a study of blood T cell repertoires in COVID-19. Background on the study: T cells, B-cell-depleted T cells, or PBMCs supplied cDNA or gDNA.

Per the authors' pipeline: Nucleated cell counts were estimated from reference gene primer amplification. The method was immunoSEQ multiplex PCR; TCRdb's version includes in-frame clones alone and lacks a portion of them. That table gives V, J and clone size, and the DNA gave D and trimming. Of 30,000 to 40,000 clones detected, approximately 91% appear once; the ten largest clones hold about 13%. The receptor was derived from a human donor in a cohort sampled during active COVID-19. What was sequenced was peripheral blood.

Written as DNA, the CDR3 is TGTGCTAGCAGCTTTCAAGCGGGAGGGGGCAATGAGCAGTTCTTC. It yields the protein CASSFQAGGGNEQFF. The chain combines TRBV7-7 with TRBJ2-1; 10 positions agree with TRBD2. This CDR3 is built from 15 residues. Germline CDR1 and CDR2: SSHAT and FNYEAQ (reference sequence).